This T cell receptor beta chain was recorded in a study of human thymus T cells. Findings and caveats of the study: A high degree of thymic repertoire overlap among unrelated individuals was reported in related research. Gene usage (both V and J) appeared biased in thymic and blood repertoires.

From resections taken during corrective heart surgery, the thymus tissue was obtained. Healthy Finnish infants undergoing corrective surgery for congenital heart defects were the donors. Germline V gives CDR1 MNHNY, CDR2 SVGAGI (reference sequence). J gave up 2 bases and V 6 bases, and 5 bases lay outside the gene matches. CDR3 length: 15 amino acids. Profiling relied on immunoSEQ multiplex PCR, and the TCRdb table lists in-frame clones only, not all of them. The table includes about 78,000 clones, 95% to 98% detected once. Note on this clone: Its antigen is currently unknown.

The receptor's source is a boy under two years old with a congenital heart defect but otherwise immunologically healthy. J is TRBJ2-7 and V is TRBV6-6; 12 bases agree with TRBD2. The sample comprised thymus tissue. CDR3 coding DNA: TGTGCCAGCAGACCGGGACTAGCGGGTCCCTACGAGCAGTACTTC. It is translated as CASRPGLAGPYEQYF.